The entry below gives a single T cell receptor beta chain sequence along with its context. This sample is drawn from a study of low-dose radiotherapy and immunotherapy resistance in tumors. Turning to the study itself: Fractions of 0.5 Gy went to Cohort 1 every 2 weeks, totaling 6.5 Gy. Both drugs were delivered intravenously to patients (nivolumab 240 mg every two weeks and ipilimumab 1 mg/kg every six weeks).

cDNA synthesis used a TRAV/TRBV-specific primer set for both chains. A constant-region primer paired with the V-primer adapter amplified TCRs over about 18 PCR cycles. In vitro transcription served to amplify the isolated mRNA. TCRdb itself ran the reads through MiXCR, one entry per CDR3 protein. The data contain under 110,000 distinct CDR3 sequences, around 20% of them singletons. Time point: after trial treatment. As to treatment: LDRT plus nivolumab, ipilimumab, low-dose cyclophosphamide and aspirin (RACIN trial). Sequenced here: PBMCs, sampled after low-dose radiotherapy plus immunotherapy. The TCR comes from a male donor with prostate cancer.

Written as DNA, the CDR3 is TGTGCCAGCAGCCAATCGGTGGGGGGGACACCCCTCCACTTT. It yields the protein CASSQSVGGTPLHF. The rearrangement links TRBV3-1 to TRBJ1-6; tentative D call: TRBD1 (5 bases). Germline values: CDR1 LGHDT, CDR2 YNNKEL (reference sequence). V shed 2 bases and J shed 11 bases, with 13 bases lying between them. The CDR3 contains 14 residues.